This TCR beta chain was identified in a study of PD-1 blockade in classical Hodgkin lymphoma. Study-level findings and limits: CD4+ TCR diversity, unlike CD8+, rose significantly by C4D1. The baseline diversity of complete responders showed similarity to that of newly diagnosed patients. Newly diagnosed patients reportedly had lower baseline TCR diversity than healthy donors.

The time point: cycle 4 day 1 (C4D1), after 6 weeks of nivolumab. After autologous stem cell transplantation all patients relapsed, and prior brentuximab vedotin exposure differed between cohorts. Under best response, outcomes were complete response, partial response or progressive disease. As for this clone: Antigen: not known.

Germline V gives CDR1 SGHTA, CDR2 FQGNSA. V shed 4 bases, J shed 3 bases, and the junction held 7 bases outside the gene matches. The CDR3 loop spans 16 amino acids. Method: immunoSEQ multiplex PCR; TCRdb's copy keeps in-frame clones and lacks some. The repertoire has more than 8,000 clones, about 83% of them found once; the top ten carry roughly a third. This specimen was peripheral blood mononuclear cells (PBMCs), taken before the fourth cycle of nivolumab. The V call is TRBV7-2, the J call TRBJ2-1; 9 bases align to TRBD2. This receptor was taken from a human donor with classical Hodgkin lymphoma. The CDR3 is CASSSFSGRNYNEQFF. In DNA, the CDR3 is TGTGCCAGCAGCTCCTTTAGCGGGAGAAACTACAATGAGCAGTTCTTC.